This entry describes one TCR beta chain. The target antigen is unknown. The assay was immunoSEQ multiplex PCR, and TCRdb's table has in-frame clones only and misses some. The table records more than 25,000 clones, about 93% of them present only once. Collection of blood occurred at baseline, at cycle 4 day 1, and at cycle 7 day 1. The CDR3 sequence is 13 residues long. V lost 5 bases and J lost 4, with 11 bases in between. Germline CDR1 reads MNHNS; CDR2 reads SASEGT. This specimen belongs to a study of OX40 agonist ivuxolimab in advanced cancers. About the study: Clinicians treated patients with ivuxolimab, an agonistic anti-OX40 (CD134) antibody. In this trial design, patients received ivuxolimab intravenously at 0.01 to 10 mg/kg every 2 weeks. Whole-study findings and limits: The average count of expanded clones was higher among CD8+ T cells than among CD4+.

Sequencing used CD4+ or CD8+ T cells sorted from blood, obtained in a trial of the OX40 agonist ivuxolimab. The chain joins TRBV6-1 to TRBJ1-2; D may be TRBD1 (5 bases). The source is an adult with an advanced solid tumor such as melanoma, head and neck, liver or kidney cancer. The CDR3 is CASSTTDLYGYTF. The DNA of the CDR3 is TGTGCCAGCAGTACGACAGATCTCTATGGCTACACCTTC.